This T cell receptor beta chain is drawn from a study of T cell responses to AZD1222 COVID-19 vaccine. Study outcomes and limitations: Spike-specific TCR breadth and depth were elevated following two AZD1222 doses. Scientists sampled the repertoires only once the peak T cell response had passed. The number of AZD1222 recipients seropositive at baseline was only 5 to 7.

As for this clone: Its target is not known.

Sequencing used immunoSEQ multiplex PCR; TCRdb keeps in-frame clones, though not all of them. This sample has 150,000 to 250,000 clones; approximately 93% occur once, and the top ten carry around 3%. This CDR3 spans 13 amino acids. Trimming stripped 5 bases from V and 5 bases from J, with 13 bases between. The chain employs TRBV12-3 or TRBV12-4 and TRBJ2-7, with D perhaps matching TRBD2 (6 bases). The sequenced sample was peripheral blood, obtained 28 days after the second AZD1222 dose. The receptor was isolated from an adult who received the AZD1222 COVID-19 vaccine. CDR3 nucleotides: TGTGCCAGCAGTACTCTAGCGCCCCACGAGCAGTACTTC. As protein: CASSTLAPHEQYF.